This T cell receptor beta chain was documented in a study of T cells after yellow fever vaccination. General study findings and limits: By day 5 rather than day 15, the secondary response had peaked, though it was weaker.

CDR3 length equals 15 residues. Germline V lookup: CDR1 DFQATT, CDR2 SNEGSKA (reference sequence). The trim removed 3 bases at V and 2 bases at J, leaving 7 bases unmatched. This clonotype was detected ten times or more. TCR cDNA, made by 5'RACE template switching, carried an added universal primer site and UMIs. Via MiXCR, TCRdb re-called the 5' RACE reads, giving one row per CDR3 protein. The top ten hold approximately 17% of the sample, which has some 100,000 distinct CDR3 sequences, more than 7.5% seen once. This TCR came from a man between 18 and 29 years old who received the YFV17D yellow fever vaccine. The chain joins TRBV20-1 to TRBJ2-1; 7 nucleotides match TRBD1. This sample comprised CD8+ T cells not binding an NS4B(214-222) dextramer, sorted from PBMCs, obtained less than 18 days after the first yellow fever vaccination. The CDR3: CSARDRTGPYNEQFF. CDR3 coding DNA: TGCAGTGCTAGGGACCGGACAGGTCCCTACAATGAGCAGTTCTTC.